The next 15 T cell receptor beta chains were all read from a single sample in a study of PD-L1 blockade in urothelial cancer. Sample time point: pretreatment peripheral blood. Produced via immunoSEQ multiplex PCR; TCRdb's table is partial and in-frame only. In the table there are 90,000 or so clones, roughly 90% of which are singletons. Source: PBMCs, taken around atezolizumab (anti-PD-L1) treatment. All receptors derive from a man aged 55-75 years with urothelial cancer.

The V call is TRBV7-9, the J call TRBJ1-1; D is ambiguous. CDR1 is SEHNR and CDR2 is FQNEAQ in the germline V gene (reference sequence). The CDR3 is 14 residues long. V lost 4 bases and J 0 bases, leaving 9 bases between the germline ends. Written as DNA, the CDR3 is TGTGCCAGCAGCTCGTGGGAGGTGAACACTGAAGCTTTCTTT. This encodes CASSSWEVNTEAFF.

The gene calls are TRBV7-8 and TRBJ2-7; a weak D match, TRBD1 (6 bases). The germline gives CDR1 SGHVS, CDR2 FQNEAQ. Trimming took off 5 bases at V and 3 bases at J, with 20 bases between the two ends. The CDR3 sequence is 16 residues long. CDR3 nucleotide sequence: TGTGCCAGCAGCATAGAAAGGACAGAAATAAGCTACGAGCAGTACTTC. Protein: CASSIERTEISYEQYF.

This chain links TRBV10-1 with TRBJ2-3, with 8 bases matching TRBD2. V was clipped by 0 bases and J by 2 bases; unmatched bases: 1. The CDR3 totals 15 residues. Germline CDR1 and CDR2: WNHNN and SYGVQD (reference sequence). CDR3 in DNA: TGCGCCAGCAGTGAGTCTAGCGGGAACACAGATACGCAGTATTTT. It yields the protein CASSESSGNTDTQYF.

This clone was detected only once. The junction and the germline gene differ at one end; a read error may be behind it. The CDR3 DNA reads as TGCGCCAGCAGCTTCTCACAGGGACCCTCGTCCTCCGACGAGCAGTACTTC. This encodes CASSFSQGPSSSDEQYF. The rearrangement uses TRBV5-1 and TRBJ2-7; tentative D call: TRBD1 (6 bases). The CDR3 covers 17 residues. CDR1 is SGHRS, CDR2 YFSETQ, per germline.

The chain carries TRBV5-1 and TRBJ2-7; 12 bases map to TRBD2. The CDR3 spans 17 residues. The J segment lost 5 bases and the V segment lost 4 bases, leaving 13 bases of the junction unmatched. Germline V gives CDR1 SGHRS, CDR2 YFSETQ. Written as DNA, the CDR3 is TGCGCCAGCAGCATCACGGGGCCTAGCGGGGGGGGCCACGAGCAGTACTTC. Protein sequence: CASSITGPSGGGHEQYF.

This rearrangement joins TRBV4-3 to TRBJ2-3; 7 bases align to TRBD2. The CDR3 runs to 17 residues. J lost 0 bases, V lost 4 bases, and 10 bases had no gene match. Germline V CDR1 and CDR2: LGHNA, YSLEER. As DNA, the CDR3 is TGCGCCAGCAGCCTAATGGGCTGGGACTATAGCACAGATACGCAGTATTTT. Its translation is CASSLMGWDYSTDTQYF.

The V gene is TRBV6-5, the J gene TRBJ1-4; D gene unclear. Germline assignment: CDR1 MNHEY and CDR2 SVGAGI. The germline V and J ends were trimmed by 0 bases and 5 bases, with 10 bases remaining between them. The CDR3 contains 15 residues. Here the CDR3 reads CASSYSYGRNEKLFF. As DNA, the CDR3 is TGTGCCAGCAGTTACTCGTACGGGAGGAATGAAAAACTGTTTTTT.

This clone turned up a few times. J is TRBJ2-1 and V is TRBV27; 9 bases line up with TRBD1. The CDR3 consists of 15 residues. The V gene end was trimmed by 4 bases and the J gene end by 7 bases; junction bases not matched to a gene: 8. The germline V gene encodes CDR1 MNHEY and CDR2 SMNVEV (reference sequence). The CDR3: CASSSNRGRGNEQFF. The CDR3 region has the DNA TGTGCCAGCAGTTCAAACAGGGGGCGTGGGAATGAGCAGTTCTTC.

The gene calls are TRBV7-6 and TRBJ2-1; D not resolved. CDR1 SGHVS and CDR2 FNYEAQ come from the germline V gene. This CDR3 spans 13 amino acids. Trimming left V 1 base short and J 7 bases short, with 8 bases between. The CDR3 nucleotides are TGTGCCAGCAGCTTAGAGAGAGGTAATGAGCAGTTCTTC. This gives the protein CASSLERGNEQFF. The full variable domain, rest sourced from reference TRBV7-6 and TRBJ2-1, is GAGVSQSPRYKVTKRGQDVALRCDPISGHVSLYWYRQALGQGPEFLTYFNYEAQQDKSGLPNDRFSAERPEGSISTLTIQRTEQRDSAMYRCASSLERGNEQFFGPGTRLTVL.

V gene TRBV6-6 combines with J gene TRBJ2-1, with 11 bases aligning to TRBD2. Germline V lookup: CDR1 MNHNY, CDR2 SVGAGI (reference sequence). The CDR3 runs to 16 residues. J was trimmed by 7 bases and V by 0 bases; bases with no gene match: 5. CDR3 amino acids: CASSYSLTSGENEQFF. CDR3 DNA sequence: TGTGCCAGCAGTTACTCGCTGACTAGCGGGGAGAATGAGCAGTTCTTC.

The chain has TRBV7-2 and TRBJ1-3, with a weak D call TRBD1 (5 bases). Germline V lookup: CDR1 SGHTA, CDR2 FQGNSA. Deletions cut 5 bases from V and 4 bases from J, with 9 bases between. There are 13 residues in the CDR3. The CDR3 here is CASSPQGGNTIYF. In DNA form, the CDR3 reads TGTGCCAGCAGCCCCCAGGGCGGAAACACCATATATTTT.

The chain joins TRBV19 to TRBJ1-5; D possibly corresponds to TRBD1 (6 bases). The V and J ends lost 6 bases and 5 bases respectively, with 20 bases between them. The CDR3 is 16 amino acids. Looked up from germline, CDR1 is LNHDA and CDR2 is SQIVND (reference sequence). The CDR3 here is CASSSLGQSFHQPQHF. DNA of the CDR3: TGTGCCAGTAGCAGTTTAGGACAGAGCTTCCATCAGCCCCAGCATTTT. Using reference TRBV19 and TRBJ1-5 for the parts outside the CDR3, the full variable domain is DGGITQSPKYLFRKEGQNVTLSCEQNLNHDAMYWYRQDPGQGLRLIYYSQIVNDFQKGDIAEGYSVSREKKESFPLTVTSAQKNPTAFYLCASSSLGQSFHQPQHFGDGTRLSIL.

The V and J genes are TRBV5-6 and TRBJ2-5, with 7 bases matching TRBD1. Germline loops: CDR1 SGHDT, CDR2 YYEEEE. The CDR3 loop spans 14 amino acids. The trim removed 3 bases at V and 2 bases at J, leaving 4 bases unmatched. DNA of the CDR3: TGTGCCAGCAGCTCCGGGACAGTACAAGAGACCCAGTACTTC. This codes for CASSSGTVQETQYF.

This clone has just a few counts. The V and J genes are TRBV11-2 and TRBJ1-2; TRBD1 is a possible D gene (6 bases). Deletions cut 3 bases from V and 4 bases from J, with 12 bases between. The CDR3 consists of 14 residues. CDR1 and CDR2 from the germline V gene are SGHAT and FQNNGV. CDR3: CASSFGGALYGYTF. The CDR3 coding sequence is TGTGCCAGCAGCTTCGGGGGGGCTCTCTATGGCTACACCTTC.

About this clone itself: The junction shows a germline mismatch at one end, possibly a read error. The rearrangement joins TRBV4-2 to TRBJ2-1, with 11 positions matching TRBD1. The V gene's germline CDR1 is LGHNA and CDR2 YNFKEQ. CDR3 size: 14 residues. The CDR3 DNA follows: TGTGCCAGCAGCCAAGATTTCGCGGGACAGGGGGTAGTCTTC. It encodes CASSQDFAGQGVVF.